This record looks at one TCR beta chain sequence and its context. This clonotype has ten or more counts. Its antigen target is currently unknown. No clone much larger than this one lies a single base away; base qualities are absent. These data originate in a study of early T cells in non-severe SARS-CoV-2 infection (dated by TCRdb to about 2021). With respect to the entire study: Bulk RNA from unsorted whole blood was used for TCR sequencing, so alpha and beta chains could not be paired.

General study outcomes and caveats: Matching against VDJdb was skewed toward anti-spike CD8 responses, likely underestimated virus-specific expansions, and missed private and CD4 specificities.

The library relied on 5' RACE. The reads were generated on a NextSeq 500. Unique molecular identifiers were attached to individual cDNA molecules in the TCR library protocol so that sequencing error and PCR bias could be corrected. Both TCR alpha and beta chains were sequenced, and tight co-correlation was observed between alpha and beta sequence abundances in each sample. Per the authors' processing: V gene, J gene and CDR3 annotation of TCR sequences was performed with Decombinator V4. TCRs were defined as expanded if a significant change between any two time points was detected under a Poisson model with p below 0.0001. TCR abundances were normalised to the total number of TCRs sequenced in each sample and reported as counts per million. TRAV1-2 paired with TRAJ12, TRAJ20 or TRAJ33 defined MAIT TCRs, while TRAV10 paired with TRAJ18 defined iNKT TCRs. VDJdb, accessed on 1 November 2021, was searched for TCRs annotated for CMV, EBV and SARS-CoV-2, and TCRs annotated for more than one antigen were excluded. The public sequencing data were trimmed at Q25 with fastp and processed into clonotypes with MiXCR by TCRdb, which kept only in-frame beta chains. Rows with a matching CDR3 protein are joined into one entry that keeps the most common DNA and genes. TCRdb's processing, not the authors', yielded these V and J calls. Here the sample has about 20,000 distinct CDR3 sequences; 4.5% to 5% occur a single time. 16% of the sample goes to the ten largest clones.

The trim is 7 bases for V and 5 bases for J, with a gap of 15 bases between the germline ends. Taken from cysteine to phenylalanine, the CDR3 has 13 residues. Only the CDR3 DNA is retained, 39 bases long and in frame from the first base. The germline V gene supplies CDR1 SGHRS and CDR2 YFSETQ. This was a case-control study nested in a cohort of healthcare workers in London, UK, who had nasopharyngeal swab PCR tests and blood samples taken every week. Between 23 and 31 March 2020, the week of the UK lockdown, healthcare workers were enrolled and then followed up weekly for as long as 16 weeks. The sequence was collected from an adult who was a healthcare worker with PCR-confirmed SARS-CoV-2 infection or an uninfected control (not recorded which). Material: whole blood. Here the chain combines TRBV5-1 and TRBJ2-5, with the D gene call left open. The DNA is as follows: TGCGCCAGCGGACCTGACGGCCTGGAGACCCAGTACTTC. Translated, this gives CASGPDGLETQYF.